The 32 T cell receptor beta chains below all came from one sample that was sequenced in a study of T cells in Graves' hyperthyroidism and ophthalmopathy. Amplified regions were TCR beta CDR3 sequences from RNA transcripts. RT-PCR in the first round (using the HTBI primer set) targeted the TCR CDR3. TCRdb re-called the multiplex PCR reads with MiXCR, one entry per CDR3 protein. The data hold more than 500,000 distinct CDR3 sequences, with roughly 50% observed a single time. The sample comprised peripheral blood or thyroid tissue (not recorded which). These receptors all stem from an adult woman with Graves' disease, either hyperthyroidism or ophthalmopathy (not recorded which).

Worth noting for this clonotype: A junction end diverges from the germline sequence, so it may reflect a read error. The V and J genes are TRBV7-9 and TRBJ2-5; weak D call: TRBD2 (5 bases). CDR3 length: 15 residues. From germline, CDR1 is SEHNR and CDR2 FQNEAQ (reference sequence). The CDR3 loop is CASSQGRGGQETQYF. DNA of the CDR3: TGCGCCAGCAGCCAAGGTCGGGGTGGCCAAGAGACCCAGTACTTC.

V and J are TRBV20-1 and TRBJ2-5; D might be TRBD2 (5 bases). The germline V gene encodes CDR1 DFQATT and CDR2 SNEGSKA (reference sequence). Trimming cost V 0 bases and J 9 bases, with 23 bases left between them. The CDR3 consists of 16 residues. CDR3 sequence (DNA): TGCAGTGCTAGAGATTTTGGAGCGGAGACTGTGAGGGCCCAGTACTTC. It specifies CSARDFGAETVRAQYF.

The chain is built from TRBV6-5 and TRBJ2-2; TRBD1 matches 8 bases. J lost 3 bases, V lost 6 bases, and 9 bases had no gene match. The CDR3 is 16 amino acids. Looked up from germline, CDR1 is MNHEY and CDR2 is SVGAGI. CDR3 DNA: TGTGCCAGCAGGGTGGACAGGGTGCGTGACACCGGGGAGCTGTTTTTT. It encodes CASRVDRVRDTGELFF.

This chain connects TRBV6-1 to TRBJ1-2; TRBD1 aligns across 10 bases. Germline assignment: CDR1 MNHNS and CDR2 SASEGT. The CDR3 is 15 residues long. The junction had 10 bases not matched to a gene; V was cut back by 8 bases and J by 4 bases. CDR3 residues: CASLTPGQGIYGYTF. CDR3 nucleotide sequence: TGTGCCAGCCTAACACCGGGACAGGGGATCTATGGCTACACCTTC.

This clonotype occurred many times. The chain joins TRBV6-5 to TRBJ1-1; D unclear. The germline CDR1 and CDR2 sequences are MNHEY and SVGAGI. V dropped 0 bases and J dropped 5 bases, with 7 bases sitting between them. This CDR3 has 13 amino acids. The CDR3 nucleotides are TGTGCCAGCAGTTACTCGGAGGAAACTGAAGCTTTCTTT. Translating it yields CASSYSEETEAFF.

This clonotype has just a few counts. The J gene is TRBJ1-5, the V gene TRBV18; D not resolved. V was cut by 6 bases and J by 6 bases, with 12 bases left in between. CDR3 length equals 13 residues. The germline V gene encodes CDR1 KGHSH and CDR2 LQKENI. CDR3 in amino acids: CASSPDEGQPQHF. The CDR3 coding sequence is TGTGCCAGCTCGCCGGACGAGGGTCAGCCCCAGCATTTT.

This clonotype has ten or more counts. J is TRBJ2-7 and V is TRBV20-1, with TRBD1 matching over 7 bases. Germline loops: CDR1 DFQATT, CDR2 SNEGSKA (reference sequence). CDR3 length: 13 amino acids. Trimming removed 7 bases from V and 5 bases from J; junction bases left unmatched: 11. CDR3 residues: CSVYRGQGDEQYF. CDR3 coding DNA: TGCAGTGTTTACCGCGGTCAGGGGGACGAGCAGTACTTC.

The rearrangement links TRBV7-2 to TRBJ2-7; D may correspond to TRBD1 or TRBD2 (6 bases each). CDR3 length: 14 amino acids. Trimming took off 5 bases at V and 3 bases at J, with 14 bases between the two ends. From germline, CDR1 is SGHTA and CDR2 FQGNSA. The CDR3 sequence is CASSHRGGYYEQYF. CDR3 nucleotide sequence: TGTGCCAGCAGCCACAGAGGGGGGTACTACGAGCAGTACTTC.

This chain links TRBV19 with TRBJ1-5; the D gene is possibly TRBD1 (5 bases). CDR3 length equals 15 residues. The germline V gene encodes CDR1 LNHDA and CDR2 SQIVND (reference sequence). V dropped 7 bases and J dropped 6 bases, with 19 bases sitting between them. For the CDR3, the DNA is TGTGCCAGTAAGTCTGGGGACGGAAAGGCTCAGCCCCAGCATTTT. Protein: CASKSGDGKAQPQHF.

This clonotype has ten or more counts. The J gene is TRBJ2-7, the V gene TRBV7-2, with a weak D call TRBD2 (6 bases). The CDR3 runs to 14 residues. V was pared by 1 base and J by 2 bases, with 9 bases between. Germline-derived CDR1 and CDR2 are SGHTA and FQGNSA. CDR3 bases: TGTGCCAGCAGCTTAGTGGGGGGAACCTACGAGCAGTACTTC. It specifies CASSLVGGTYEQYF. Drawing the rest from reference TRBV7-2 and TRBJ2-7, the complete variable domain is GAGVSQSPSNKVTEKGKDVELRCDPISGHTALYWYRQSLGQGLEFLIYFQGNSAPDKSGLPSDRFSAERTGGSVSTLTIQRTQQEDSAVYLCASSLVGGTYEQYFGPGTRLTVT.

The chain combines TRBV10-3 with TRBJ2-5; 8 nucleotides align to TRBD1. V was clipped by 4 bases and J by 5 bases; unmatched bases: 9. The CDR3 has 15 amino acids. Looked up from germline, CDR1 is ENHRY and CDR2 is SYGVKD. This CDR3 is CAISGLGQGPETQYF. The CDR3 nucleotides are TGTGCCATCAGTGGGTTAGGACAGGGCCCGGAGACCCAGTACTTC.

This clonotype has at least ten counts. CDR3 sequence: CATSNVVVSYEQYF. Written as DNA, the CDR3 is TGTGCCACCAGCAACGTAGTGGTCTCCTACGAGCAGTACTTC. This sequence joins TRBV15 and TRBJ2-7; D not certain. V lost 4 bases to trimming and J lost 0 bases, with 10 bases between them. CDR1 is LNHNV and CDR2 is YYDKDF in the germline V gene (reference sequence). The CDR3 spans 14 residues.

The sample holds many counts of this clonotype. The chain combines TRBV5-1 with TRBJ1-4; D possibly corresponds to TRBD1 (5 bases). The CDR3 covers 13 residues. Trimming took 4 bases from V and 8 from J, leaving 12 bases between them. Germline-derived CDR1 and CDR2 are SGHRS and YFSETQ. The CDR3 loop reads CASSVGTGEKLFF. CDR3 DNA sequence: TGCGCCAGCAGCGTCGGGACTGGCGAAAAACTGTTTTTT.

As to this clonotype: The final CDR3 position lacks the conserved phenylalanine or tryptophan, pointing to a likely read error. The DNA is left out, because the CDR3 cannot be placed on it with certainty; the CDR3 is given as TCRdb lists it. CDR3 region: CATSTLSG. The chain combines TRBV15 with TRBJ1-6; TRBD1 is the table's D call, not checked against the DNA. The CDR3 length is 8 residues, termini included. Germline CDR1 reads LNHNV; CDR2 reads YYDKDF (reference sequence).

This clonotype showed up many times. This chain connects TRBV29-1 to TRBJ2-5; D remains ambiguous. CDR1 and CDR2 (germline): SQVTM, ANQGSEA. Between the trimmed V and J ends, which lost 6 bases and 5 bases, there was a span of 10 bases. The CDR3 consists of 11 residues. The CDR3 reads CSVPTRETQYF. CDR3 nucleotides: TGCAGCGTCCCCACCAGGGAGACCCAGTACTTC. The full variable domain, rest sourced from reference TRBV29-1 and TRBJ2-5, is SAVISQKPSRDICQRGTSLTIQCQVDSQVTMMFWYRQQPGQSLTLIATANQGSEATYESGFVIDKFPISRPNLTFSTLTVSNMSPEDSSIYLCSVPTRETQYFGPGTRLLVL.

This clonotype was observed many times. The chain couples TRBV2 to TRBJ2-7; 8 nucleotides align to TRBD2. The ends lost 6 bases at V and 5 bases at J; junction bases unmatched: 9. Germline assignment: CDR1 SNHLY and CDR2 FYNNEI. This CDR3 has 14 residues. CDR3 DNA sequence: TGTGCCAGCAGCGGGACTAGAAAATTTAACGAGCAGTACTTC. This translates into CASSGTRKFNEQYF.

The gene calls are TRBV9 and TRBJ2-1; D is perhaps TRBD2 (6 bases). Germline loops: CDR1 SGDLS, CDR2 YYNGEE. V was pared by 6 bases and J by 5 bases, with 18 bases between. This CDR3 contains 15 residues. The CDR3 loop is CASTEGLTYDNEQFF. The DNA of the CDR3 is TGTGCCAGCACCGAAGGACTAACGTATGACAATGAGCAGTTCTTC.

Here the CDR3 reads CASSLGGTGGGDTQYF. The CDR3 coding sequence is TGTGCCAGCAGCTTAGGCGGAACGGGAGGAGGAGATACGCAGTATTTT. The chain carries TRBV7-2 and TRBJ2-3; 7 bases are shared with TRBD2. V lost 1 base to trimming and J lost 5 bases; unmatched junction nucleotides: 9. Germline lookup yields CDR1 SGHTA and CDR2 FQGNSA. The CDR3 loop spans 16 amino acids. Variable domain in full (rest from reference TRBV7-2 and TRBJ2-3): GAGVSQSPSNKVTEKGKDVELRCDPISGHTALYWYRQSLGQGLEFLIYFQGNSAPDKSGLPSDRFSAERTGGSVSTLTIQRTQQEDSAVYLCASSLGGTGGGDTQYFGPGTRLTVL.

This clonotype was found many times. The chain employs TRBV12-5 and TRBJ2-6, with D uncertain. The CDR3 runs to 13 residues. Germline V gene sequence: CDR1 LGHNT, CDR2 FRNRAP. The V and J ends lost 6 bases and 0 bases respectively, with 3 bases between them. This CDR3 reads CASGDSGANVLTF. The CDR3 DNA is TGTGCTAGTGGGGACTCTGGGGCCAACGTCCTGACTTTC.

About this clonotype itself: A much larger clone sits a single nucleotide away, making a read error possible. V and J are TRBV12-3 or TRBV12-4 and TRBJ2-7, with D maybe TRBD1 (5 bases). Trimming took 6 bases from V and 7 from J, leaving 7 bases between them. The CDR3 extends over 10 amino acids. Here the CDR3 DNA reads TGTGCCAGCAGCAGGGTAGAGCAGTACTTC. It codes for CASSRVEQYF.

This clonotype came up a few times. The chain recombines TRBV28 with TRBJ1-1; 12 bases are a match to TRBD1. The CDR3 is made up of 16 amino acids. CDR1 is MDHEN and CDR2 is SYDVKM in the germline V gene. V was clipped by 6 bases and J by 6 bases; unmatched bases: 11. The CDR3 loop is CASSEGDRGLGSEAFF. CDR3 bases: TGTGCCAGCAGCGAAGGGGACAGGGGGCTCGGGTCTGAAGCTTTCTTT.

The chain joins TRBV11-1 to TRBJ2-7; a weak D match, TRBD1 (5 bases). The ends were cut back, 4 bases at V and 5 bases at J, with 21 bases in the middle. In germline, CDR1 is SGHAT, CDR2 FQDESV (reference sequence). The CDR3 is made up of 16 amino acids. The CDR3 loop is CASSSRRAGSENEQYF. In DNA form, the CDR3 reads TGTGCCAGCAGCTCAAGACGGGCAGGGTCGGAAAACGAGCAGTACTTC.

This clonotype was seen many times. The chain joins TRBV2 to TRBJ2-7; 7 bases agree with TRBD1. The CDR3 spans 14 residues. Per germline, CDR1 SNHLY and CDR2 FYNNEI. Unmatched junction bases numbered 4, after V lost 2 bases and J lost 3 bases. The CDR3 nucleotides are TGTGCCAGCAGTGAACAGGGGGTTTTCTACGAGCAGTACTTC. It specifies CASSEQGVFYEQYF.

The count of this clonotype is one. At one end the junction does not follow the germline gene, possibly because of a read error. The chain links TRBV25-1 to TRBJ2-2; 10 bases map to TRBD1. CDR1 is MGHDK, CDR2 SYGVNS, per germline. The CDR3 covers 15 residues. This CDR3 reads CASSRDRGNTGELSW. In DNA form, the CDR3 reads TGTGCCAGCAGCCGGGACAGGGGAAACACCGGGGAGCTGTCTTGG.

The chain has TRBV20-1 and TRBJ1-2, with D possibly matching TRBD1 (6 bases). Per the germline V gene, CDR1 is DFQATT and CDR2 is SNEGSKA (reference sequence). This CDR3 is built from 14 residues. The V end was cut by 0 bases, the J end by 4 bases, with 12 bases between. This CDR3 is CSARDVEGGYGYTF. For the CDR3, the DNA is TGCAGTGCTAGAGACGTCGAGGGGGGCTATGGCTACACCTTC.

V is TRBV3-1 and J is TRBJ1-2; 10 bases align to TRBD1. This CDR3 has 14 amino acids. Germline V gene data show CDR1 as LGHDT and CDR2 as YNNKEL (reference sequence). The V gene end was trimmed by 8 bases and the J gene end by 6 bases; junction bases not matched to a gene: 9. CDR3 nucleotide sequence: TGTGCCAGCGTCCGCGCGGGACAGGGGCATGGCTACACCTTC. This sequence encodes CASVRAGQGHGYTF.

The rearrangement uses TRBV7-2 and TRBJ2-5; D possibly corresponds to TRBD1 (5 bases). From germline, CDR1 is SGHTA and CDR2 FQGNSA. V was trimmed by 8 bases and J by 2 bases, leaving 15 bases between them. This CDR3 region has 14 residues. This chain's CDR3 is CASGQGRPQETQYF. The DNA of the CDR3 is TGTGCCAGCGGACAAGGACGGCCTCAAGAGACCCAGTACTTC.

This clonotype was observed a handful of times. The chain combines TRBV6-6 with TRBJ2-5; TRBD1 is a possible D gene (6 bases). V was trimmed by 7 bases and J by 1 base, leaving 13 bases between them. This CDR3 is built from 14 residues. Germline CDR1 is MNHNY and CDR2 is SVGAGI (reference sequence). The CDR3 nucleotides read TGTGCCAGCACACCCACAGGGCGCCAAGAGACCCAGTACTTC. This translates into CASTPTGRQETQYF.

The V and J genes are TRBV4-2 and TRBJ2-7; a weak D match, TRBD1 (6 bases). Germline V CDR1 and CDR2: LGHNA, YNFKEQ. This CDR3 is built from 18 residues. Trimming cost V 1 base and J 7 bases, with 26 bases left between them. The CDR3 reads CASSQAGWGTTGRGEQYF. The CDR3, as DNA: TGTGCCAGCAGCCAAGCAGGTTGGGGAACTACAGGGCGAGGAGAGCAGTACTTC.

The V call is TRBV7-9, the J call TRBJ1-6; D may be TRBD1 (5 bases). V was pared by 2 bases and J by 9 bases, with 11 bases between. The germline CDR1 and CDR2 sequences are SEHNR and FQNEAQ (reference sequence). The CDR3 has 14 amino acids. CDR3 residues: CASSLLPGRSPLHF. In DNA, the CDR3 is TGTGCCAGCAGCTTACTCCCAGGGCGTTCACCCCTCCACTTT.

The chain combines TRBV10-1 with TRBJ2-5; weak D call: TRBD1 (5 bases). V lost 3 bases, J lost 2 bases, and 16 bases lay in between. The CDR3 has 16 residues. CDR1 is WNHNN, CDR2 SYGVQD, per germline (reference sequence). The CDR3 here is CASSDRLGAAQETQYF. The CDR3 DNA follows: TGCGCCAGCAGTGACCGTCTTGGGGCGGCGCAAGAGACCCAGTACTTC.

The rearrangement uses TRBV27 and TRBJ1-4; D might be TRBD1 (5 bases). The germline V and J ends were trimmed by 6 bases and 8 bases, with 16 bases remaining between them. The V gene's germline CDR1 is MNHEY and CDR2 SMNVEV (reference sequence). The CDR3 runs to 14 residues. This CDR3 reads CASRDTKRAEKLFF. CDR3 bases: TGTGCCAGCAGGGACACAAAGAGGGCCGAAAAACTGTTTTTT.